This TCR beta chain was sequenced for a study of blood T cell repertoires in COVID-19 (dated by TCRdb to the early 2020s). Regarding the study in general: Collaborator samples came from the United States, Italy and Spain and covered acute and convalescent phases of COVID-19. Nearly every sample came with metadata listing a de-identified subject ID, COVID-19 status, age in years and sex. The dataset comprised deeply sampled blood TCRbeta repertoires from subjects exposed to, actively infected with, or recovered from COVID-19. Where available, HLA class I and class II types were taken from metadata supplied by the sample provider and were not determined by assay-based typing. The repertoires were made available in a free public database intended to serve as a resource for research on the immune response to SARS-CoV-2. The samples were drawn from the first 160 participants of the ongoing ImmuneRACE study and from 1,254 subjects provided by 6 global collaborators. The prospective study material was composed of cDNA or gDNA derived from T cells, B-cell-depleted T cells, or PBMCs. The study at large found these results: How much clinical and demographic metadata was included differed by source and by participant, and the metadata was provided uncurated.

TCRbeta CDR3 regions were amplified from genomic DNA using the immunoSEQ Assay, a bias-controlled multiplex PCR. In the source study's methods: The number of nucleated cells in each sample was estimated from the amplification of reference gene primers within the assay. To quantify the absolute abundance of each unique TCRbeta CDR3 rearrangement, sequence reads were collapsed and filtered. For each sample, productive Simpson clonality was calculated by taking the square root of Simpson's diversity index across productive rearrangements. As stored in TCRdb, this immuneACCESS dataset retains in-frame rearrangements with V and J assigned. A fraction of the clones does not appear; measured against another copy, unresolved V genes explain less than half of the discrepancy, and the remainder lacks a known reason. The V and J calls and clone size are taken from that table; D and trimming were inferred from the DNA. Counted in this sample were about 76,000 clones; roughly 89% of them appeared once. 6.5% to 9.5% of the sample is held by the ten biggest clonotypes.

As concerns this clone: It has no known antigen specificity. Qualities for individual bases were not recorded, and no much larger clone is one base off.

Whole blood was collected in K2EDTA tubes by collaborating institutions according to the institutions' own protocols. Collaborator samples were shipped for TCRbeta analysis as frozen whole blood, isolated PBMCs, or DNA extracted from either sample type. The CDR3 covers 16 residues, taking in both the cysteine and the phenylalanine. Only the CDR3 portion is preserved as DNA: 48 bases, with reading frame beginning at the first base. The germline V gene provides CDR1 SGHTA and CDR2 FQGNSA. The junction shows trimming of 1 base on V and 4 bases on J, and the gene matches do not reach 10 bases of it. Here the chain combines TRBV7-2 and TRBJ2-7; 7 bases in between match TRBD2. The specimen was peripheral blood. This TCR derives from a man younger than 40 with acute or convalescent COVID-19. The CDR3 in this case is CASSLGPRLAWYEQYF. Here is the DNA: TGTGCCAGCAGCTTAGGTCCTCGACTAGCTTGGTACGAGCAGTACTTC. With the rest looked up from the reference TRBV7-2 and TRBJ2-7 genes rather than sequenced, the full variable domain is GAGVSQSPSNKVTEKGKDVELRCDPISGHTALYWYRQSLGQGLEFLIYFQGNSAPDKSGLPSDRFSAERTGGSVSTLTIQRTQQEDSAVYLCASSLGPRLAWYEQYFGPGTRLTVT.